A selection of T cell receptor beta chains follows, all from one sample in a study of spatial heterogeneity in lung cancer. One entry per CDR3 protein, called by TCRdb with MiXCR from the 5' RACE reads. Here the sample spans under 800 distinct CDR3 sequences, more than 13% being singletons. Sequenced material: lung tumor tissue, taken at surgery. The origin of the receptors is a male donor with early-stage non-small cell lung cancer. The CDR3 runs from the conserved cysteine through the conserved F or W. D genes are given only for firm matches. Only some rows state a clone size, as once, few, many or a class for expanded clones.

TRBD1,TRBJ2-2,TRBV7-8,large,CASSPRTGANTGELFF,TGTGCCAGCAGCCCTCGGACAGGGGCGAACACCGGGGAGCTGTTTTTT
.,TRBJ2-3,TRBV19,.,CASGVGTQYF,TGTGCCAGTGGCGTGGGTACGCAGTATTTT
TRBD1,TRBJ1-5,TRBV20-1,few,CSAITPGTVMSQPQHF,TGCAGTGCCATCACCCCCGGGACAGTAATGAGTCAGCCCCAGCATTTT
.,TRBJ1-6,TRBV13,.,CASSLGGGDWTSYNSPLHF,TGTGCCAGCAGCTTAGGAGGAGGGGATTGGACTAGCTATAATTCACCCCTCCACTTT
TRBD1,TRBJ2-3,TRBV5-1,large,CASSLSDRAVTDTQYF,TGCGCCAGCAGCTTGTCGGACAGGGCAGTCACAGATACGCAGTATTTT
TRBD1,TRBJ2-2,TRBV5-1,large,CASSLGRTGVTGELFF,TGCGCCAGCAGCTTGGGTCGGACAGGGGTTACCGGGGAGCTGTTTTTT
.,TRBJ2-2,TRBV5-6,.,CASSLGGGGTGELFF,TGTGCCAGCAGCTTGGGCGGCGGAGGGACCGGGGAGCTGTTTTTT
.,TRBJ2-1,TRBV20-1,medium-sized,CSAILTGRFEFF,TGCAGTGCTATCTTGACGGGGAGGTTCGAGTTCTTC
.,TRBJ2-1,TRBV27,.,CASSLDSYNEQFF,TGTGCCAGCAGTCTCGACAGTTACAATGAGCAGTTCTTC
.,TRBJ1-5,TRBV6-6,large,CASSWTEGDQPQHF,TGTGCCAGCAGTTGGACCGAGGGCGATCAGCCCCAGCATTTT
.,TRBJ1-4,TRBV25-1,few,CASSDSRRRGTGGEKLFF,TGTGCCAGCAGTGACTCCAGGCGACGAGGAACTGGAGGTGAAAAACTGTTTTTT
.,TRBJ1-5,TRBV28,large,CASRADRLSNQPQHF,TGTGCCAGCAGAGCCGACAGGCTTAGCAATCAGCCCCAGCATTTT
TRBD1,TRBJ2-6,TRBV12-3/TRBV12-4,.,CASRADRGAGANVLTF,TGTGCCAGCAGGGCGGACAGGGGAGCAGGGGCCAACGTCCTGACTTTC
.,TRBJ2-2,TRBV19,few,CASSIFGDTGELFF,TGTGCCAGTAGTATCTTCGGTGACACCGGGGAGCTGTTTTTT
.,TRBJ1-1,TRBV5-1,large,CASSLEGLNTEAFF,TGCGCCAGCAGCTTGGAAGGGCTGAACACTGAAGCTTTCTTT
.,TRBJ2-1,TRBV6-1,few,CASSEGLNEQFF,TGTGCCAGCAGTGAAGGGCTCAATGAGCAGTTCTTC
.,TRBJ2-6,TRBV6-5,.,CASSRAGSSGANVLTF,TGTGCCAGCAGTCGTGCCGGGAGCTCTGGGGCCAACGTCCTGACTTTC
.,TRBJ2-2,TRBV20-1,large,CSARVPGHLNTGELFF,TGCAGTGCTAGAGTACCGGGGCACTTGAACACCGGGGAGCTGTTTTTT
.,TRBJ2-2,TRBV2,large,CASSPWGATGELFF,TGTGCCAGCAGTCCCTGGGGGGCGACCGGGGAGCTGTTTTTT
.,TRBJ2-5,TRBV13,few,CASSFGEPGGVETQYF,TGTGCCAGCAGCTTTGGGGAGCCCGGCGGTGTAGAGACCCAGTACTTC
.,TRBJ1-1,TRBV18,few,CASSQGTNTEAFF,TGTGCCAGCTCTCAGGGGACGAACACTGAAGCTTTCTTT
TRBD1,TRBJ2-4,TRBV20-1,few,CSARDHRDRGDIQYF,TGCAGTGCTAGAGATCACCGGGACAGGGGTGACATTCAGTACTTC
TRBD1,TRBJ1-6,TRBV10-3,large,CAISDWTGYNSPLHF,TGTGCCATCAGTGACTGGACAGGGTATAATTCACCCCTCCACTTT
TRBD1,TRBJ2-5,TRBV20-1,.,CSAWPRGSRQETQYF,TGCAGTGCTTGGCCCAGGGGGAGTAGGCAAGAGACCCAGTACTTC
TRBD2,TRBJ2-3,TRBV6-1,.,CASNPSGSTDTQYF,TGTGCCAGCAACCCGAGCGGGAGTACAGATACGCAGTATTTT
.,TRBJ2-5,TRBV28,medium-sized,CASSFAQSYETQYF,TGTGCCAGCAGTTTTGCGCAGTCGTATGAGACCCAGTACTTC
.,TRBJ2-7,TRBV7-9,.,CASLQAGSYEQYF,TGTGCCAGCTTGCAAGCCGGGAGTTACGAGCAGTACTTC
.,TRBJ1-5,TRBV19,large,CASSPRLGVVQPQHF,TGTGCCAGTAGCCCGAGGTTGGGGGTCGTCCAGCCCCAGCATTTT
TRBD2,TRBJ2-3,TRBV20-1,.,CSAEAPSGGITSTDTQYF,TGCAGTGCCGAGGCCCCTAGCGGGGGGATTACTAGCACAGATACGCAGTATTTT
.,TRBJ1-6,TRBV7-8,.,CASSLGGLDNSPLHF,TGTGCCAGCAGCTTAGGAGGTCTCGATAATTCACCCCTCCACTTT
TRBD2,TRBJ2-3,TRBV28,large,CASRGLAGLRDTQYF,TGTGCCAGCAGGGGTCTAGCGGGACTTAGAGATACGCAGTATTTT
TRBD2,TRBJ2-7,TRBV30,large,CAWSPGTTAYEQYF,TGTGCCTGGAGTCCCGGGACTACCGCCTACGAGCAGTACTTC
TRBD1,TRBJ1-5,TRBV7-2,medium-sized,CASSSRTGGVQPQHF,TGTGCCAGCAGCTCCCGGACAGGAGGCGTTCAGCCCCAGCATTTT
TRBD2,TRBJ2-3,TRBV3-1,hyperexpanded,CASSPLAGGGTDTQYF,TGTGCCAGCAGCCCTCTAGCGGGGGGCGGCACAGATACGCAGTATTTT
.,TRBJ1-1,TRBV7-2,.,CASSLAGIMNTEAFF,TGTGCCAGCAGCTTAGCGGGCATAATGAACACTGAAGCTTTCTTT